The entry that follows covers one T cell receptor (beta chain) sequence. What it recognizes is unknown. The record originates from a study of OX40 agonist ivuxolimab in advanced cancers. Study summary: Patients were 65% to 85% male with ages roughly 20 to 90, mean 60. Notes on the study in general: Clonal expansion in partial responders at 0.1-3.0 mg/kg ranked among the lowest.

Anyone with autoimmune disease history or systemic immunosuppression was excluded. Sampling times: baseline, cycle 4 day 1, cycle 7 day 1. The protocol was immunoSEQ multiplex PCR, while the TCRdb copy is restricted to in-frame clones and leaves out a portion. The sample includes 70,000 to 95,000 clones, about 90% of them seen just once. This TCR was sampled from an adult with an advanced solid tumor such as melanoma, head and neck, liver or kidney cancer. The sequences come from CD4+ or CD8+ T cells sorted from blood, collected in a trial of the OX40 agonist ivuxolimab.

The CDR3 loop reads CASSLALYTTYGTQYF. The CDR3, as DNA: TGTGCCAGCAGCTTAGCCCTCTACACTACGTATGGGACCCAGTACTTC. The J gene is TRBJ2-5, the V gene TRBV7-8; D ambiguous. The length of the CDR3 is 16 residues. Germline CDR1 SGHVS, CDR2 FQNEAQ. Trimming took off 0 bases at V and 7 bases at J, with 18 bases between the two ends.